These 3 T cell receptor beta chains originate from one sample sequenced in a study of OX40 agonist ivuxolimab in advanced cancers. Clones were sequenced by immunoSEQ multiplex PCR, and TCRdb holds only the in-frame ones, with some missing. The sample lists 30,000 to 40,000 clones, around 80% occurring once. This sample comprised CD4+ or CD8+ T cells sorted from blood, obtained in a trial of the OX40 agonist ivuxolimab. The source of these receptors is an adult with an advanced solid tumor such as melanoma, head and neck, liver or kidney cancer.

This chain's CDR3 is CASSLLPGAFYGYTF. CDR3 coding DNA: TGTGCCAGCAGCTTACTCCCCGGGGCGTTCTATGGCTACACCTTC. The rearrangement uses TRBV11-2 and TRBJ1-2; D is possibly TRBD1 (5 bases). The CDR3 is made up of 15 amino acids. Trimming pared 2 bases from V and 4 bases from J, leaving 14 bases between. From germline, CDR1 is SGHAT and CDR2 FQNNGV.

The CDR3 sequence is CASSVALGGAGETQYF. The CDR3 bases are TGTGCCAGCAGCGTAGCTTTAGGGGGTGCGGGAGAGACCCAGTACTTC. The V and J genes are TRBV9 and TRBJ2-5; possibly TRBD1 for D (6 bases). The CDR3 sequence is 16 residues long. Germline CDR1 SGDLS, CDR2 YYNGEE. The germline V and J ends were trimmed by 0 bases and 4 bases, with 16 bases remaining between them.

The chain recombines TRBV5-1 with TRBJ2-2; 13 bases fit TRBD2. CDR3 length equals 17 residues. V shed 3 bases, J shed 4 bases, and the junction held 6 bases outside the gene matches. CDR1 is SGHRS and CDR2 is YFSETQ in the germline V gene. CDR3 residues: CASSSGTSGTLTGELFF. In DNA, the CDR3 is TGCGCCAGCAGCTCAGGGACTAGCGGGACCCTCACCGGGGAGCTGTTTTTT.